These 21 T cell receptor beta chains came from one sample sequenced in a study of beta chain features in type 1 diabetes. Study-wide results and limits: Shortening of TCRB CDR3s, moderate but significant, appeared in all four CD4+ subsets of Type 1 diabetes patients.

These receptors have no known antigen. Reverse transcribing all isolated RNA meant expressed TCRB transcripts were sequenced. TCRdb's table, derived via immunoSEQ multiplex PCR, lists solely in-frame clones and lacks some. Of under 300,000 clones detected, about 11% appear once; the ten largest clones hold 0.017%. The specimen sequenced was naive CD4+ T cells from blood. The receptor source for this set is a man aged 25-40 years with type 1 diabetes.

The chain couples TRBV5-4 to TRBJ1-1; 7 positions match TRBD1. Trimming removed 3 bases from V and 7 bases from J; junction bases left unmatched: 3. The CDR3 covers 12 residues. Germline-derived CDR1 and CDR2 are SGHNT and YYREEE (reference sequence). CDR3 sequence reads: CASSWGTDEAFF. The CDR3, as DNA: TGTGCCAGCAGCTGGGGGACAGATGAAGCTTTCTTT. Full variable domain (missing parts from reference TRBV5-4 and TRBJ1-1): ETGVTQSPTHLIKTRGQQVTLRCSSQSGHNTVSWYQQALGQGPQFIFQYYREEENGRGNFPPRFSGLQFPNYSSELNVNALELDDSALYLCASSWGTDEAFFGQGTRLTVV.

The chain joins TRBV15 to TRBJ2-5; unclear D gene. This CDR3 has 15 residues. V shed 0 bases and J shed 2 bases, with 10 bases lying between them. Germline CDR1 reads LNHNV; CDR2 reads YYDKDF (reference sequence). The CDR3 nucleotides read TGTGCCACCAGCAGAGATGGATCCGGGCAAGAGACCCAGTACTTC. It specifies CATSRDGSGQETQYF.

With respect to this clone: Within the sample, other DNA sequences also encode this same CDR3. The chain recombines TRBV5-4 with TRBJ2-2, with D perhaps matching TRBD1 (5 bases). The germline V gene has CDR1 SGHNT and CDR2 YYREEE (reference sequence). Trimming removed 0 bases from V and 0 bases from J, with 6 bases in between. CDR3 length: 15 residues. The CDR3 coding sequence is TGTGCCAGCAGCTTGGGGACACCGAACACCGGGGAGCTGTTTTTT. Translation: CASSLGTPNTGELFF.

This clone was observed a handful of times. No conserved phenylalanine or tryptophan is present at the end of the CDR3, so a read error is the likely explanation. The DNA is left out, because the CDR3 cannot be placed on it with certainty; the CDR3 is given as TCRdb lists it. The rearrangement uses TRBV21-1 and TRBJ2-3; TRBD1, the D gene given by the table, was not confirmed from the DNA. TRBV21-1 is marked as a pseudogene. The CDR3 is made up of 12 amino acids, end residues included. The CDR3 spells CASSKGQDREEL.

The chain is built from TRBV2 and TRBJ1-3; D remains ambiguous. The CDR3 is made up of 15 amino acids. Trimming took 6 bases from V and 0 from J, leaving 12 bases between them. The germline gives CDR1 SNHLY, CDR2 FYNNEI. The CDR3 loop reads CASSQGSASGNTIYF. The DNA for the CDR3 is TGTGCCAGCAGCCAAGGCAGCGCCTCTGGAAACACCATATATTTT. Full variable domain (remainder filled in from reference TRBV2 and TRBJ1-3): EPEVTQTPSHQVTQMGQEVILRCVPISNHLYFYWYRQILGQKVEFLVSFYNNEISEKSEIFDDQFSVERPDGSNFTLKIRSTKLEDSAMYFCASSQGSASGNTIYFGEGSWLTVV.

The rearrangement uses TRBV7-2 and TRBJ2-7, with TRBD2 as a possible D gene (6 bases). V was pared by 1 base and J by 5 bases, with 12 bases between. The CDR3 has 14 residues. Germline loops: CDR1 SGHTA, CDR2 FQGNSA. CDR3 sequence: CASSLVAGGNEQYF. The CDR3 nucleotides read TGTGCCAGCAGCTTAGTTGCAGGAGGGAACGAGCAGTACTTC.

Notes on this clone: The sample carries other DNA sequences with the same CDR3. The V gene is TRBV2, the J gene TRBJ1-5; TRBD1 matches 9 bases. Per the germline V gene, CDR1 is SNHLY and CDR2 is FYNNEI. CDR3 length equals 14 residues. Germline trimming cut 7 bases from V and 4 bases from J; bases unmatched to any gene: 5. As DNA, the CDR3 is TGTGCCAGCACCAAGGACAGGGGAAATCAGCCCCAGCATTTT. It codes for CASTKDRGNQPQHF.

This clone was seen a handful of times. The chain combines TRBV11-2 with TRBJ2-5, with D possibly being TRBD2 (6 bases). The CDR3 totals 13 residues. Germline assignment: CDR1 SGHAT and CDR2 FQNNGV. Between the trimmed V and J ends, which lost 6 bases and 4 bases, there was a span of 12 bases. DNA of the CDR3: TGTGCCAGCAGTCCGACTAGTATAGAGACCCAGTACTTC. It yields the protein CASSPTSIETQYF.

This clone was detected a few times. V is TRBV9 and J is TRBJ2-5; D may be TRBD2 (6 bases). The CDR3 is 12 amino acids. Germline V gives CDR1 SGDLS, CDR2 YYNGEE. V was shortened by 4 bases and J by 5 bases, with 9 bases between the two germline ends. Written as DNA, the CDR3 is TGTGCCAGCAGCCCCCGGGGGGAGACCCAGTACTTC. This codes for CASSPRGETQYF.

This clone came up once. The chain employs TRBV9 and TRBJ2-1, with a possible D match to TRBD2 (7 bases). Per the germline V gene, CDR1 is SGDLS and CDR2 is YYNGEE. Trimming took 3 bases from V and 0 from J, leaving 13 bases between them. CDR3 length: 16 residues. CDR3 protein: CASSAGGGSSYNEQFF. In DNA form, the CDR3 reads TGTGCCAGCAGCGCCGGCGGGGGCAGCTCCTACAATGAGCAGTTCTTC.

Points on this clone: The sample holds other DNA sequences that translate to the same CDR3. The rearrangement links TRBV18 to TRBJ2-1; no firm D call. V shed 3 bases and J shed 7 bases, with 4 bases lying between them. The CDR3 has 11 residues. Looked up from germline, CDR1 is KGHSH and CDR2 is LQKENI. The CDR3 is CASSPSNEQFF. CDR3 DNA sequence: TGTGCCAGCTCACCTTCTAATGAGCAGTTCTTC.

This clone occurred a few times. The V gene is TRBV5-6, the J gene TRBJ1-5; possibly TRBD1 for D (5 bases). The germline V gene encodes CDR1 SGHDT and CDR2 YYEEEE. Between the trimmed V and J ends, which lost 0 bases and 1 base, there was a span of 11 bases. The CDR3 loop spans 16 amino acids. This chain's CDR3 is CASSLGLGGSNQPQHF. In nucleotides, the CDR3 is TGTGCCAGCAGCTTGGGTCTGGGGGGAAGCAATCAGCCCCAGCATTTT.

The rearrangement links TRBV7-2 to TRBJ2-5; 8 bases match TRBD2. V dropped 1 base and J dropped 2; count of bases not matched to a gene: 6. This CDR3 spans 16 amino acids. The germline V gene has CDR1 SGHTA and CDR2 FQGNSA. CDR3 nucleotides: TGTGCCAGCAGCTTAGTGTCCGGGGGGGGGCAAGAGACCCAGTACTTC. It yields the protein CASSLVSGGGQETQYF.

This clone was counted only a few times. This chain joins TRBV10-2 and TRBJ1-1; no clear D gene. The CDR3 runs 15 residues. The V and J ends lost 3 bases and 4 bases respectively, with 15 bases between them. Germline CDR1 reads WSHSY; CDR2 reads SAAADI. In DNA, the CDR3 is TGCGCCAGCAGTGACCAGGCCGCTCTGGGCACTGAAGCTTTCTTT. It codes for CASSDQAALGTEAFF.

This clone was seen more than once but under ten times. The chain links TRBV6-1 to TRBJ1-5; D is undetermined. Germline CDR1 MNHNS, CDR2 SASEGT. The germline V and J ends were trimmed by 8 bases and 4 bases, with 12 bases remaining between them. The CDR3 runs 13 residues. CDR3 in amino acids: CASARERNQPQHF. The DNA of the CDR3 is TGTGCCAGCGCTCGGGAGAGGAATCAGCCCCAGCATTTT.

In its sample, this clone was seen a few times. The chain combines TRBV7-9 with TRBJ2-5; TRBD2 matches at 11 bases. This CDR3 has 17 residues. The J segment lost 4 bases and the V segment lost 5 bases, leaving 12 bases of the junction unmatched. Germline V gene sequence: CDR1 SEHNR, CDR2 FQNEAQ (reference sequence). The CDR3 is CASSPGASGGPAETQYF. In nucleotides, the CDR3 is TGTGCCAGCAGCCCAGGGGCTAGCGGGGGGCCGGCAGAGACCCAGTACTTC.

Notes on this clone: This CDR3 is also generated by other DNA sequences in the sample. The CDR3 sequence: CASSLEPGSGNTIYF. The CDR3 DNA reads TGTGCCAGCAGCTTAGAGCCGGGGTCTGGAAACACCATATATTTT. V is TRBV7-9 and J is TRBJ1-3; D remains ambiguous. CDR3 length: 15 residues. V lost 1 base and J 1 base, leaving 8 bases between the germline ends. From germline, CDR1 is SEHNR and CDR2 FQNEAQ (reference sequence).

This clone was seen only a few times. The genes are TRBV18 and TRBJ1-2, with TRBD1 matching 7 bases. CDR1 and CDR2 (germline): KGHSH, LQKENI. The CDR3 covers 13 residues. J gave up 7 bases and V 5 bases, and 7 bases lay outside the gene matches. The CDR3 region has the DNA TGTGCCAGCTCATCAACAGGGGTTCCTGGCTACACCTTC. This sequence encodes CASSSTGVPGYTF.

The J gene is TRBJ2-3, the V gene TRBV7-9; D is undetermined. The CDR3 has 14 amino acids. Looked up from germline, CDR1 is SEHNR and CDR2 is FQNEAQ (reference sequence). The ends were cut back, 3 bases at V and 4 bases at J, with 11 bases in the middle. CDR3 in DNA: TGTGCCAGCAGCTTCGGCCTAGGCGCAGATACGCAGTATTTT. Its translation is CASSFGLGADTQYF.

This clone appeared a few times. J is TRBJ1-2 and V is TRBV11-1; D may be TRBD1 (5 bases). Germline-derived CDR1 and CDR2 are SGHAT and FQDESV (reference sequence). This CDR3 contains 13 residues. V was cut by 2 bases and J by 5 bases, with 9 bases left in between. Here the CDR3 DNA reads TGTGCCAGCAGCTTACAGGGCCAGTATGGCTACACCTTC. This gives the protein CASSLQGQYGYTF.

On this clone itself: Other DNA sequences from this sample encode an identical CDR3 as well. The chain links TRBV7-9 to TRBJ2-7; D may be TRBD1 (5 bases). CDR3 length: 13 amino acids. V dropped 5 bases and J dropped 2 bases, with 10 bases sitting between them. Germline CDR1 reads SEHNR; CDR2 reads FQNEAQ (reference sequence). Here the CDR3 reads CASSPRGTYEQYF. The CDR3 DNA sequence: TGTGCCAGCAGCCCTAGGGGAACCTACGAGCAGTACTTC.